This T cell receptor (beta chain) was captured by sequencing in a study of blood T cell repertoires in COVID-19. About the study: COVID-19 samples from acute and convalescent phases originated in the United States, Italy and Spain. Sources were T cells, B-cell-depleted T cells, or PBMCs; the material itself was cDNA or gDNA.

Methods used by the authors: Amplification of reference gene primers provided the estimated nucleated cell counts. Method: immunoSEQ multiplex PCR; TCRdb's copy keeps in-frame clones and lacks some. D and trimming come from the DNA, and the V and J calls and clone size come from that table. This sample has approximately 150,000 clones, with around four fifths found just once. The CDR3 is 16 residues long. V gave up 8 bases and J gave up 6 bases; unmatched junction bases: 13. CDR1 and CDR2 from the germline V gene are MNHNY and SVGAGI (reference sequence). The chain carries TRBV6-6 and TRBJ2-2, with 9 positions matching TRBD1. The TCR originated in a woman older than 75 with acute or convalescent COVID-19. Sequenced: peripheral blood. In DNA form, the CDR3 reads TGTGCCAGCCAAAAAATAGGACAGGGGTCGCCCGGGGAGCTGTTTTTT. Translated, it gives CASQKIGQGSPGELFF.